One TCR beta chain is described in this entry. Its cognate antigen is unknown. This entry comes from a study of regulatory T cells in long-lasting Graves disease. Points from the study as a whole: Patients with persistent Graves' had lower TCR diversity than newly diagnosed patients.

Time point of the sample: persistent/refractory GD, antithyroid drugs over 5 years with positive TRAb. TCR sequences were obtained from RNA taken from PBMCs. Assembly of TCR beta libraries relied on iRepertoire HTBI primers together with Arm-PCR of CDR3 regions. TCRdb recomputed calls from the multiplex PCR reads with MiXCR, one row per CDR3 protein. The sample gives over 300,000 distinct CDR3 sequences, around 20% of which show up once; less than 35% is in the top ten. This CDR3 has 16 amino acids. The germline V gene has CDR1 SGHTA and CDR2 FQGNSA. V was clipped by 5 bases and J by 6 bases; unmatched bases: 10.

This material consisted of peripheral blood mononuclear cells (PBMCs), taken when the disease was refractory, from a patient treated with antithyroid drugs. This receptor was obtained from a female donor with Graves disease. This sequence joins TRBV7-2 and TRBJ2-1; 10 bases fit TRBD1. CDR3 in amino acids: CASSTRDRGLGNEQFF. Written as DNA, the CDR3 is TGTGCCAGCAGCACAAGGGACAGGGGCCTAGGCAATGAGCAGTTCTTC.